This TCR beta chain derives from a study of beta chain features in type 1 diabetes. General study results and limits: VDJ junctions in type 1 diabetes patients carried more deletions and fewer insertions. Moderate yet significant TCRB CDR3 shortening was seen in Type 1 diabetes patients in all four CD4+ subsets. Shorter templates might be favored by PCR, equally in patients and controls.

All sorted populations exceeded 95% purity. CDR1 KGHSH and CDR2 LQKENI come from the germline V gene. CDR3 length equals 17 residues. Trimming cost V 2 bases and J 4 bases; bases outside gene matches: 12. Of the isolated RNA, all was reverse transcribed, and so the sequenced material was expressed TCRB transcripts. Method: immunoSEQ multiplex PCR; TCRdb's copy keeps in-frame clones and lacks some. This table has roughly 700,000 clones, roughly 13% appearing once. A few counts support this clone. The antigen remains unidentified. The clonotype originates from a man aged 18 to 35 with type 1 diabetes. Sample: naive CD4+ T cells from blood. The chain joins TRBV18 to TRBJ1-1; 8 nucleotides match TRBD1. The CDR3, as DNA: TGTGCCAGCTCACCAGGGCAGGACAGGGCATGGGGCACTGAAGCTTTCTTT. Translation: CASSPGQDRAWGTEAFF.